The clone carrying this TCR beta chain was observed once. Its antigen is currently unknown. The CDR3 extends over 14 amino acids. Germline trimming cut 6 bases from V and 0 bases from J; bases unmatched to any gene: 4. Germline V gives CDR1 ENHRY, CDR2 SYGVKD. The PCR had 60 Vbeta and 13 Jbeta primers. TCRdb's copy holds only in-frame clones and misses some; the assay was immunoSEQ multiplex PCR. Here the sample spans approximately 160,000 clones, around four fifths being singletons. The data are from a study of cytomegalovirus exposure and HLA in healthy donors. Study-level background: An analysis done earlier identified almost 120 million unique TCR beta sequences from about 180 million T cells.

Study-wide points: Reported results showed that the classifier diagnosed cytomegalovirus status with high specificity and sensitivity. In a later analysis, at a false discovery rate of 0.05, roughly 17,000 TCR beta sequences matched HLA alleles. Several of the most significant clusters appeared linked to common viral pathogens, based on a later analysis.

The chain links TRBV10-3 to TRBJ2-7; TRBD1 agrees at 8 bases. The clonotype was recovered from a young man in good health and CMV-seropositive. The sequencing sample was made of PBMCs. In DNA form, the CDR3 reads TGTGCCATCAGAGGACAGGGAAGCTCCTACGAGCAGTACTTC. This gives the protein CAIRGQGSSYEQYF.